The 21 T cell receptor beta chains presented below share a single source sample, sequenced in a study of OX40 agonist ivuxolimab in advanced cancers. Sequencing used immunoSEQ multiplex PCR; TCRdb keeps in-frame clones, though not all of them. In the table there are under 65,000 clones, more than 85% of which are singletons. The specimen comprised CD4+ or CD8+ T cells sorted from blood, sampled in a trial of the OX40 agonist ivuxolimab. The receptors shown here come from an adult with an advanced solid tumor such as melanoma, head and neck, liver or kidney cancer.

The chain links TRBV5-1 to TRBJ1-4, with a weak D call TRBD1 (6 bases). CDR1 and CDR2 (germline): SGHRS, YFSETQ. The length of the CDR3 is 15 residues. The V gene lost 5 bases and the J gene lost 0 bases, with 11 bases spanning the gap. This CDR3 reads CASRGDTSTNEKLFF. Here the CDR3 DNA reads TGCGCCAGCAGAGGGGACACTTCAACTAATGAAAAACTGTTTTTT.

This rearrangement joins TRBV7-6 to TRBJ2-1, with 8 bases identical to TRBD2. Trimming at V came to 3 bases and at J to 3 bases, leaving 7 bases not matched to a gene. Germline CDR1 SGHVS, CDR2 FNYEAQ. The CDR3 covers 16 residues. As DNA, the CDR3 is TGTGCCAGCAGCTTCACTAGCGGAATCAACTACAATGAGCAGTTCTTC. It is translated as CASSFTSGINYNEQFF. Using reference TRBV7-6 and TRBJ2-1 for the parts outside the CDR3, the full variable domain is GAGVSQSPRYKVTKRGQDVALRCDPISGHVSLYWYRQALGQGPEFLTYFNYEAQQDKSGLPNDRFSAERPEGSISTLTIQRTEQRDSAMYRCASSFTSGINYNEQFFGPGTRLTVL.

The V gene is TRBV19, the J gene TRBJ1-3; D call uncertain. Germline lookup yields CDR1 LNHDA and CDR2 SQIVND (reference sequence). Trimming pared 3 bases from V and 3 bases from J, leaving 12 bases between. The CDR3 length is 15 residues. The CDR3 spells CASSINAVHGNTIYF. Here the CDR3 DNA reads TGTGCCAGTAGTATCAACGCGGTACATGGAAACACCATATATTTT.

This rearrangement joins TRBV6-5 to TRBJ1-1, with 7 bases that match TRBD1. The CDR3 has 15 residues. V shed 3 bases, J shed 3 bases, and the junction held 7 bases outside the gene matches. Germline-derived CDR1 and CDR2 are MNHEY and SVGAGI. As DNA, the CDR3 is TGTGCCAGCAGTTATTCGGGACAGCATGACACTGAAGCTTTCTTT. Translating it yields CASSYSGQHDTEAFF.

The rearrangement links TRBV7-2 to TRBJ2-7; D gene uncertain. The CDR3 is 15 amino acids. Germline V gene lookup returns CDR1 SGHTA and CDR2 FQGNSA. V was pared by 5 bases and J by 0 bases, with 14 bases between. The CDR3 is CASSLVLGSSYEQYF. The CDR3 DNA follows: TGTGCCAGCAGCCTCGTCTTGGGTAGCTCCTACGAGCAGTACTTC.

The chain recombines TRBV19 with TRBJ2-5; a weak D match, TRBD2 (6 bases). CDR3 size: 13 residues. V shed 7 bases and J shed 4 bases, with 13 bases lying between them. Germline V gene lookup returns CDR1 LNHDA and CDR2 SQIVND (reference sequence). The CDR3 reads CASKGLRPETQYF. The CDR3 DNA reads as TGTGCCAGTAAAGGACTACGTCCAGAGACCCAGTACTTC.

The chain recombines TRBV7-2 with TRBJ2-5; D call uncertain. The CDR3 spans 13 residues. Per the germline V gene, CDR1 is SGHTA and CDR2 is FQGNSA. Trimming pared 4 bases from V and 7 bases from J, leaving 13 bases between. This CDR3 reads CASSSSGLGTQYF. CDR3 nucleotide sequence: TGTGCCAGCAGCTCCTCCGGGCTGGGGACCCAGTACTTC.

The J gene is TRBJ2-2, the V gene TRBV7-2; 8 nucleotides align to TRBD1. This CDR3 is 17 amino acids long. Germline assignment: CDR1 SGHTA and CDR2 FQGNSA. Trimming cost V 5 bases and J 5 bases; bases outside gene matches: 13. The CDR3 protein is CASSEDRVLLGTGELFF. Here the CDR3 DNA reads TGTGCCAGCAGCGAGGACAGGGTTTTGTTGGGGACCGGGGAGCTGTTTTTT.

The V gene is TRBV9, the J gene TRBJ2-7; 7 nucleotides align to TRBD2. This CDR3 is 13 amino acids long. Trimming took 4 bases from V and 6 from J; bases not matched to a gene: 7. Germline V gives CDR1 SGDLS, CDR2 YYNGEE. The DNA of the CDR3 is TGTGCCAGCAGCTCGGGGGAGGGTGGCGAGCAGTACTTC. Encoded protein: CASSSGEGGEQYF.

This chain joins TRBV30 and TRBJ1-5; D possibly corresponds to TRBD1 (5 bases). This CDR3 has 15 amino acids. Looked up from germline, CDR1 is GTSNPN and CDR2 is SVGIG (reference sequence). Trimming removed 0 bases from V and 4 bases from J, with 13 bases in between. The CDR3 DNA sequence: TGTGCCTGGAGTGTAAACCAGGGCTCGAATCAGCCCCAGCATTTT. Protein product: CAWSVNQGSNQPQHF.

The CDR3 here is CASTSGYTDTQYF. The CDR3 DNA reads TGTGCCAGCACGTCGGGTTACACAGATACGCAGTATTTT. The chain employs TRBV2 and TRBJ2-3, with D hard to call. Germline V gives CDR1 SNHLY, CDR2 FYNNEI. V was shortened by 7 bases and J by 2 bases, with 10 bases between the two germline ends. CDR3 length equals 13 residues.

The J gene is TRBJ2-2, the V gene TRBV7-2; possible D gene TRBD2, 6 bases. Germline CDR1 is SGHTA and CDR2 is FQGNSA. CDR3 size: 16 residues. V was clipped by 2 bases and J by 0 bases, with 10 bases between them. The DNA of the CDR3 is TGTGCCAGCAGCTTAAAGGCGGGACCGAACACCGGGGAGCTGTTTTTT. Translation gives CASSLKAGPNTGELFF.

V and J are TRBV7-2 and TRBJ2-7; 10 bases are shared with TRBD2. V trimming: 5 bases; J trimming: 7 bases; junction bases outside the gene matches: 5. The CDR3 consists of 13 residues. Germline V CDR1 and CDR2: SGHTA, FQGNSA. CDR3 sequence: CASSARLAGEQYF. DNA of the CDR3: TGTGCCAGCAGCGCTCGACTAGCGGGTGAGCAGTACTTC.

This clone was picked up one time. V is TRBV7-2 and J is TRBJ1-3; no definite D call. The CDR3 length is 14 residues. From germline, CDR1 is SGHTA and CDR2 FQGNSA. Trimming removed 0 bases at V and 4 bases at J, with 7 bases between. The CDR3 protein is CASSLAGSGNTIYF. The CDR3 region has the DNA TGTGCCAGCAGCTTAGCAGGGTCCGGAAACACCATATATTTT.

The chain recombines TRBV7-2 with TRBJ2-7, with a weak D call TRBD2 (6 bases). Germline values: CDR1 SGHTA, CDR2 FQGNSA. Trimming took 2 bases from V and 5 from J, leaving 16 bases between them. This CDR3 is built from 15 residues. The CDR3 loop is CASSLKGWGGDEQYF. The DNA of the CDR3 is TGTGCCAGCAGCTTAAAGGGTTGGGGCGGGGACGAGCAGTACTTC. Full variable domain (remainder filled in from reference TRBV7-2 and TRBJ2-7): GAGVSQSPSNKVTEKGKDVELRCDPISGHTALYWYRQSLGQGLEFLIYFQGNSAPDKSGLPSDRFSAERTGGSVSTLTIQRTQQEDSAVYLCASSLKGWGGDEQYFGPGTRLTVT.

V gene TRBV6-5 combines with J gene TRBJ1-4, with D maybe TRBD1 (6 bases). V lost 4 bases and J 8 bases, leaving 17 bases between the germline ends. The CDR3 is made up of 15 amino acids. Per germline, CDR1 MNHEY and CDR2 SVGAGI. The CDR3 nucleotides are TGTGCCAGCAGTTCCCTACAGGGAGGGAACGAAAAACTGTTTTTT. Its translation is CASSSLQGGNEKLFF.

The rearrangement uses TRBV5-1 and TRBJ2-1, with D maybe TRBD2 (6 bases). The V gene's germline CDR1 is SGHRS and CDR2 YFSETQ. Trimming removed 4 bases from V and 7 bases from J, with 18 bases in between. The CDR3 has 15 amino acids. This CDR3 is CASSPSGGPRNEQFF. CDR3 in DNA: TGCGCCAGCAGCCCGTCTGGAGGGCCTAGAAATGAGCAGTTCTTC. The full variable domain, completed using reference TRBV5-1 and TRBJ2-1, is KAGVTQTPRYLIKTRGQQVTLSCSPISGHRSVSWYQQTPGQGLQFLFEYFSETQRNKGNFPGRFSGRQFSNSRSEMNVSTLELGDSALYLCASSPSGGPRNEQFFGPGTRLTVL.

The chain carries TRBV2 and TRBJ2-1; 11 bases are a match to TRBD2. Trimming removed 6 bases from V and 9 bases from J; junction bases left unmatched: 10. This CDR3 contains 15 residues. CDR1 is SNHLY and CDR2 is FYNNEI in the germline V gene. The CDR3 nucleotides are TGTGCCAGCAGAATAGCGGGAGGGGCCCTTGGTGAGCAGTTCTTC. This sequence encodes CASRIAGGALGEQFF.

This clone was detected only a few times. V gene TRBV7-9 combines with J gene TRBJ2-6; TRBD1 aligns across 7 bases. From germline, CDR1 is SEHNR and CDR2 FQNEAQ (reference sequence). The CDR3 contains 18 residues. With V trimmed by 4 bases and J by 0 bases, 9 bases remained unmatched. Written as DNA, the CDR3 is TGTGCCAGCAGCTCAACAGGGGAATGGGGCTCTGGGGCCAACGTCCTGACTTTC. The encoded protein is CASSSTGEWGSGANVLTF.

This clone was seen a few times. This sequence joins TRBV7-9 and TRBJ1-3; D gene uncertain. The CDR3 is 16 residues long. Germline V gives CDR1 SEHNR, CDR2 FQNEAQ (reference sequence). V was trimmed by 0 bases and J by 0 bases, leaving 9 bases between them. The CDR3 nucleotides read TGTGCCAGCAGCTTAGCTTCCACGATCTCTGGAAACACCATATATTTT. This sequence encodes CASSLASTISGNTIYF. The full variable domain, with the rest looked up from reference TRBV7-9 and TRBJ1-3, is DTGVSQNPRHKITKRGQNVTFRCDPISEHNRLYWYRQTLGQGPEFLTYFQNEAQLEKSRLLSDRFSAERPKGSFSTLEIQRTEQGDSAMYLCASSLASTISGNTIYFGEGSWLTVV.

V and J are TRBV13 and TRBJ1-4; tentatively, D is TRBD1 (5 bases). Germline-derived CDR1 and CDR2 are PRHDT and FYEKMQ (reference sequence). V shed 4 bases and J shed 11 bases, with 11 bases lying between them. This CDR3 has 12 amino acids. This CDR3 is CASSSGLGKLFF. As DNA, the CDR3 is TGTGCCAGCAGCTCGGGACTTGGGAAACTGTTTTTT.